The next 8 T cell receptor beta chains were all read from a single sample in a study of cytomegalovirus exposure and HLA in healthy donors. The PCR was carried out with 60 Vbeta primers and 13 Jbeta primers. The repertoire was sequenced with immunoSEQ multiplex PCR; TCRdb's copy has only in-frame clones and lacks some. Among around 150,000 clones, around 67% were seen once, and the ten largest hold around 4.5%. What was sequenced was PBMCs. These receptors all stem from a young woman in good health and CMV-seropositive.

The chain couples TRBV5-1 to TRBJ1-1; 7 bases map to TRBD1. The CDR3 has 19 residues. Looked up from germline, CDR1 is SGHRS and CDR2 is YFSETQ. The ends lost 3 bases at V and 0 bases at J; junction bases unmatched: 17. The CDR3 coding sequence is TGCGCCAGCAGCTCCGGCGGACGAAATACAGGGGCCTTGAACACTGAAGCTTTCTTT. This sequence encodes CASSSGGRNTGALNTEAFF.

The chain employs TRBV25-1 and TRBJ2-2; 10 bases are shared with TRBD1. The germline gives CDR1 MGHDK, CDR2 SYGVNS. The V gene end was trimmed by 2 bases and the J gene end by 4 bases; junction bases not matched to a gene: 4. This CDR3 has 16 residues. The DNA for the CDR3 is TGTGCCAGCAGTGAAAGGACAGGGGGGAGCACCGGGGAGCTGTTTTTT. It codes for CASSERTGGSTGELFF.

This rearrangement joins TRBV19 to TRBJ1-1; TRBD1 is a possible D gene (5 bases). V lost 5 bases to trimming and J lost 1 base, with 11 bases between them. Germline values: CDR1 LNHDA, CDR2 SQIVND (reference sequence). The CDR3 loop spans 14 amino acids. CDR3 nucleotides: TGTGCCAGTAGTTCTGGGGGGGGGAACACTGAAGCTTTCTTT. This gives the protein CASSSGGGNTEAFF.

This clone was counted between two and nine times. The chain uses TRBV18 and TRBJ1-3; D is unresolved. Germline values: CDR1 KGHSH, CDR2 LQKENI. The CDR3 is 15 amino acids. The ends were cut back, 2 bases at V and 0 bases at J, with 8 bases in the middle. The CDR3 DNA sequence: TGTGCCAGCTCACCAACGCTGAGCTCTGGAAACACCATATATTTT. Translating it yields CASSPTLSSGNTIYF. Drawing the rest from reference TRBV18 and TRBJ1-3, the complete variable domain is NAGVMQNPRHLVRRRGQEARLRCSPMKGHSHVYWYRQLPEEGLKFMVYLQKENIIDESGMPKERFSAEFPKEGPSILRIQQVVRGDSAAYFCASSPTLSSGNTIYFGEGSWLTVV.

V is TRBV5-4 and J is TRBJ2-2; D might be TRBD1 (6 bases). CDR1 is SGHNT and CDR2 is YYREEE in the germline V gene (reference sequence). V lost 3 bases, J lost 0 bases, and 24 bases lay in between. The length of the CDR3 is 20 residues. The DNA of the CDR3 is TGTGCCAGCAGCTCCACCGGGACACCCATCTCTTTCGCGAACACCGGGGAGCTGTTTTTT. Translation gives CASSSTGTPISFANTGELFF.

This chain uses TRBV30 with TRBJ2-2; 12 nucleotides line up with TRBD2. V gave up 4 bases and J gave up 6 bases; unmatched junction bases: 12. The germline V gene has CDR1 GTSNPN and CDR2 SVGIG (reference sequence). The CDR3 loop spans 17 amino acids. CDR3 in DNA: TGTGCCTGGATTTCTAGCGGGAGGGCCGGTTCCCCCGGGGAGCTGTTTTTT. As protein: CAWISSGRAGSPGELFF.

Turning to this clone: The CDR3 does not end in the conserved phenylalanine or tryptophan, so this is likely a read error. This chain uses TRBV5-1 with TRBJ2-7; 7 bases line up with TRBD2. Unmatched junction bases numbered 4, after V lost 3 bases and J lost 1 base. Germline CDR1 and CDR2: SGHRS and YFSETQ. This CDR3 region has 14 residues. In nucleotides, the CDR3 is TGCGCCAGCAGCTCGGGGAGGGCATCCTACGAGCAGTACCTC. Its translation: CASSSGRASYEQYL.

In its sample, this clone was seen once. Germline and junction disagree at one end, which may indicate a read error. This rearrangement joins TRBV18 to TRBJ1-3; 7 nucleotides agree with TRBD1. The CDR3 covers 16 residues. The germline V gene has CDR1 KGHSH and CDR2 LQKENI. CDR3: CASSPMGQRVGDTIYF. In nucleotides, the CDR3 is TGTGCCAGCTCACCGATGGGACAGAGAGTTGGAGACACCATATATTTT.